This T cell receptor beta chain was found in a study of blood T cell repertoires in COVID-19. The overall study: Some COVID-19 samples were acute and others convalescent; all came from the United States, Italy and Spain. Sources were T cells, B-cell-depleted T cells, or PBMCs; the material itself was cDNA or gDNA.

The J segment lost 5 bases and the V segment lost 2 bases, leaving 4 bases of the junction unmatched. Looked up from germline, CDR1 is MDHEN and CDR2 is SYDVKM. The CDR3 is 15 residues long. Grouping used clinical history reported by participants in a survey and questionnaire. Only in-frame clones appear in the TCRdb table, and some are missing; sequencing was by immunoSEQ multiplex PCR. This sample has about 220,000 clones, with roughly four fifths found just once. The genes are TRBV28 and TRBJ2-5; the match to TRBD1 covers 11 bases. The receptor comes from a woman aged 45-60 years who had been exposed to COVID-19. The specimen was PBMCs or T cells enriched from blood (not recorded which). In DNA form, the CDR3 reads TGTGCCAGCAGTTTAGGACAGGGGGCGGCGGAGACCCAGTACTTC. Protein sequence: CASSLGQGAAETQYF.